This T cell receptor beta chain was found in a study of early T cells in non-severe SARS-CoV-2 infection. Turning to the study itself: Sequencing input comprised bulk RNA from unsorted whole blood; chain pairing was not available. The study's findings and limits: VDJdb-based annotation leaned toward anti-spike CD8 responses and missed private and CD4 specificities.

The TCR library protocol attached unique molecular identifiers to the individual cDNA molecules. TCRdb processed the 5' RACE reads anew with MiXCR; each CDR3 protein has one entry. The data hold some 37,000 distinct CDR3 sequences, with 8.5% to 10% observed a single time. There are a few counts of this clonotype. The antigen remains unidentified. Deletions cut 7 bases from V and 0 bases from J, with 24 bases between. CDR1 and CDR2 (germline): MDHEN, SYDVKM. The CDR3 is made up of 18 amino acids. The receptor's source is an adult who was a healthcare worker with PCR-confirmed SARS-CoV-2 infection or an uninfected control (not recorded which). Source material: whole blood. The gene calls are TRBV28 and TRBJ1-1; the D is unclear. The CDR3 reads CASNNDPRQSRMNTEAFF. The CDR3 coding sequence is TGTGCCAGCAATAACGACCCGAGACAATCACGCATGAACACTGAAGCTTTCTTT.